Shown below are 21 T cell receptor beta chains from a single sample sequenced in a study of molecular identifiers for immune sequencing clone quantification. TCRdb processed the PCR reads anew with MiXCR; each CDR3 protein has one entry. The sample lists more than 95,000 distinct CDR3 sequences; 20% to 30% were seen once. The sample comprised naive CD8+ T cells from blood, with Jurkat cell RNA spiked in. Subset specified: FACS-sorted CD8+CD4-CCR7+CD45RA+ naive T cells. The receptors were gathered from a human donor in good health. Some libraries in this study had Jurkat cell RNA spiked in.

There are a few counts of this clonotype. This chain links TRBV19 with TRBJ2-1; 7 positions agree with TRBD2. V trimming: 10 bases; J trimming: 3 bases; junction bases outside the gene matches: 3. From germline, CDR1 is LNHDA and CDR2 SQIVND (reference sequence). There are 12 residues in the CDR3. CDR3 residues: CATRDYYNEQFF. CDR3 coding DNA: TGTGCCACCCGGGACTACTACAATGAGCAGTTCTTC.

This clonotype is classed as medium-sized. The chain joins TRBV5-5 to TRBJ1-1; no clear D. V gave up 2 bases and J gave up 0 bases, with 5 bases separating them. The CDR3 loop spans 13 amino acids. Germline CDR1 reads SGHKS; CDR2 reads YYEKEE (reference sequence). Written as DNA, the CDR3 is TGTGCCAGCAGCTTAGGGCTGAACACTGAAGCTTTCTTT. It translates to CASSLGLNTEAFF.

The V gene is TRBV19, the J gene TRBJ1-4; the D gene is possibly TRBD1 (5 bases). CDR3 size: 16 residues. V shed 6 bases and J shed 6 bases, with 20 bases lying between them. Germline loops: CDR1 LNHDA, CDR2 SQIVND (reference sequence). In DNA, the CDR3 is TGTGCCAGTAGAATACAGAGACCGGGGCATCATGAAAAACTGTTTTTT. Translated, it gives CASRIQRPGHHEKLFF.

In this sample, this clonotype turned up a few times. The rearrangement uses TRBV5-4 and TRBJ2-5; D uncertain. Germline CDR1 is SGHNT and CDR2 is YYREEE (reference sequence). CDR3 length: 17 residues. Trimming shortened V by 0 bases and J by 0 bases, and 15 bases separated the two germline ends. DNA of the CDR3: TGTGCCAGCAGCTTGGGGTCTTTCAGGACCCACCAAGAGACCCAGTACTTC. Translating gives CASSLGSFRTHQETQYF.

To note about this clonotype: This may be a read error, as it is one base from a much larger clone. This chain uses TRBV12-3 or TRBV12-4 with TRBJ2-5; no clear D. The CDR3 is 14 amino acids. V shed 8 bases and J shed 4 bases, with 17 bases lying between them. CDR3 in DNA: TGTGCCAGCGGTCCAAACCTAGACCTAGAGACCCAGTACTTC. Protein sequence: CASGPNLDLETQYF.

This clonotype was recorded a few times. The rearrangement joins TRBV5-8 to TRBJ1-1, with 8 bases identical to TRBD1. V shed 4 bases, J shed 4 bases, and the junction held 9 bases outside the gene matches. The V gene's germline CDR1 is SGHTS and CDR2 YDEGEE. This CDR3 comprises 15 residues. The CDR3 nucleotides read TGTGCCAGCAGCCTACGACAGGGGTTGGTCACTGAAGCTTTCTTT. This sequence encodes CASSLRQGLVTEAFF.

A remark on this clonotype: Germline is not matched at one junction end, which may reflect a read error. The rearrangement uses TRBV9 and TRBJ1-2; the D gene is possibly TRBD1 (6 bases). The CDR3 has 14 amino acids. Germline CDR1 SGDLS, CDR2 YYNGEE. The CDR3, as DNA: TGTGCCACCAGCGCAACAGGGAACTCTAATGGCTACACCTTC. Protein sequence: CATSATGNSNGYTF. The complete variable domain, with remaining parts taken from reference TRBV9 and TRBJ1-2, reads DSGVTQTPKHLITATGQRVTLRCSPRSGDLSVYWYQQSLDQGLQFLIQYYNGEERAKGNILERFSAQQFPDLHSELNLSSLELGDSALYFCATSATGNSNGYTFGSGTRLTVV.

This clonotype has only a few counts. The chain employs TRBV4-3 and TRBJ1-2; no definite D call. V shed 0 bases and J shed 4 bases, with 12 bases lying between them. The CDR3 sequence is 15 residues long. The germline CDR1 and CDR2 sequences are LGHNA and YSLEER. Here the CDR3 reads CASSQDLGQRYGYTF. CDR3 nucleotides: TGCGCCAGCAGCCAAGATTTGGGCCAACGCTATGGCTACACCTTC.

This clonotype was detected only a few times. This may stem from a read error, because a much larger clone lies one nucleotide away. This chain uses TRBV7-9 with TRBJ1-4; 8 bases align to TRBD1. In germline, CDR1 is SEHNR, CDR2 FQNEAQ (reference sequence). Trimming cost V 5 bases and J 8 bases; bases outside gene matches: 7. The CDR3 loop spans 14 amino acids. The CDR3, as DNA: TGTGCCAGCAGCCACCAGGGGGCGGGCGAAAAACTGTTTTTT. The encoded protein is CASSHQGAGEKLFF.

This clonotype appeared once. This sequence may be a read error, since a much larger clone differs from it by one base. V and J are TRBV3-1 and TRBJ1-1; TRBD1 might be the D (6 bases). Germline CDR1 reads LGHDT; CDR2 reads YNNKEL (reference sequence). The ends were cut back, 1 base at V and 4 bases at J, with 10 bases in the middle. The CDR3 totals 14 residues. CDR3 loop: CASSQARGFTEAFF. The DNA for the CDR3 is TGTGCCAGCAGCCAAGCGAGGGGGTTCACTGAAGCTTTCTTT.

As concerns this clonotype: A read error may produce the germline difference seen at one junction end. This chain uses TRBV7-9 with TRBJ1-4; 9 bases fit TRBD1. CDR1 is SEHNR and CDR2 is FQNEAQ in the germline V gene (reference sequence). The CDR3 is 16 amino acids. CDR3 coding DNA: TGTGCCAGCAGCCTAACTACAGGGGGCGCTCATGAAAAACTGTCTTTT. This translates into CASSLTTGGAHEKLSF.

In the case of this clonotype: A much larger clone lies one base from this, so it may be a read error. CDR3: CAFTGDRNNGELFF. The CDR3 DNA follows: TGTGCCTTCACGGGAGATAGGAACAACGGGGAGCTGTTTTTT. This sequence joins TRBV30 and TRBJ2-2; D might be TRBD2 (6 bases). The CDR3 sequence is 14 residues long. Germline CDR1 GTSNPN, CDR2 SVGIG (reference sequence).

The table lists this clonotype with many counts. V gene TRBV2 combines with J gene TRBJ2-7; 11 bases match TRBD2. This CDR3 is 15 amino acids long. Germline V lookup: CDR1 SNHLY, CDR2 FYNNEI. V was clipped by 9 bases and J by 5 bases; unmatched bases: 12. CDR3 DNA: TGTGCCAGTGAGATGGGACTAGCGGCCCCCCACGAGCAGTACTTC. Its translation: CASEMGLAAPHEQYF. Filled out from reference TRBV2 and TRBJ2-7, the complete variable domain reads EPEVTQTPSHQVTQMGQEVILRCVPISNHLYFYWYRQILGQKVEFLVSFYNNEISEKSEIFDDQFSVERPDGSNFTLKIRSTKLEDSAMYFCASEMGLAAPHEQYFGPGTRLTVT.

In this sample, this clonotype turned up many times. The V and J genes are TRBV20-1 and TRBJ1-5, with 7 positions matching TRBD1. The CDR3 extends over 16 amino acids. Per the germline V gene, CDR1 is DFQATT and CDR2 is SNEGSKA (reference sequence). With 4 bases clipped from V and 0 bases from J, the junction kept 9 bases outside the gene matches. The CDR3 DNA sequence: TGCAGTGCTATCAGGGGGGACGTTTATAGCAATCAGCCCCAGCATTTT. This encodes CSAIRGDVYSNQPQHF.

This clonotype has ten or more counts. The rearrangement links TRBV12-3 or TRBV12-4 to TRBJ2-7; 7 positions match TRBD1. This CDR3 comprises 14 residues. V lost 6 bases, J lost 3 bases, and 8 bases stayed unmatched. In DNA, the CDR3 is TGTGCCAGCAGCCCATCAGGACAGGTCTACGAGCAGTACTTC. Its protein product is CASSPSGQVYEQYF.

The table lists this clonotype with many counts. The genes are TRBV29-1 and TRBJ2-3; D is possibly TRBD2 (5 bases). V lost 6 bases, J lost 5 bases, and 12 bases lay in between. Germline V gene sequence: CDR1 SQVTM, CDR2 ANQGSEA. The CDR3 spans 12 residues. The CDR3 protein is CSVVSREDTQYF. As DNA, the CDR3 is TGCAGCGTGGTCTCGAGGGAAGATACGCAGTATTTT.

About this clonotype: This may arise from a read error, as a much more abundant clone is one base away. The genes are TRBV9 and TRBJ1-1; 7 nucleotides agree with TRBD1. The CDR3 is 14 amino acids. The V gene's germline CDR1 is SGDLS and CDR2 YYNGEE. The CDR3 sequence is CAGSNEGANTEAFF. The CDR3 DNA sequence: TGTGCCGGCAGTAATGAGGGGGCGAACACTGAAGCTTTCTTT.

The chain is built from TRBV20-1 and TRBJ2-7; D is possibly TRBD1 or TRBD2 (5 bases each). From germline, CDR1 is DFQATT and CDR2 SNEGSKA (reference sequence). V was shortened by 2 bases and J by 1 base, with 15 bases between the two germline ends. This CDR3 spans 15 amino acids. This CDR3 is CSARKVGTASYEQYF. The CDR3 bases are TGCAGTGCTAGAAAAGTTGGGACGGCATCCTACGAGCAGTACTTC.

Ten or more counts support this clonotype. This sequence joins TRBV20-1 and TRBJ2-7; 7 bases map to TRBD1. The CDR3 is 14 amino acids. The V and J ends lost 2 bases and 2 bases, in that order; junction bases with no gene match: 6. Germline loops: CDR1 DFQATT, CDR2 SNEGSKA (reference sequence). The DNA of the CDR3 is TGCAGTGCTAGACCCGACAGGGCGGCCTACGAGCAGTACTTC. It specifies CSARPDRAAYEQYF.

Turning to this clonotype: This may stem from a read error, because a much larger clone lies one nucleotide away. This chain links TRBV27 with TRBJ1-4, with unresolved D. Germline V gene data show CDR1 as MNHEY and CDR2 as SMNVEV (reference sequence). The CDR3 totals 14 residues. The CDR3 DNA is TGTGTCAGCTCCCAGATGTCCGGAGATGAAAAACTGTTTTTT. As protein: CVSSQMSGDEKLFF.

A word on this clonotype: Since a much larger clone is just one base distant, this may be a read error. The chain employs TRBV19 and TRBJ1-5; a possible D gene is TRBD1 (5 bases). CDR1 LNHDA and CDR2 SQIVND come from the germline V gene (reference sequence). Trimming took off 3 bases at V and 6 bases at J, with 15 bases between the two ends. CDR3 length: 15 amino acids. As DNA, the CDR3 is TGTGCCAGTAGTATCTCGCGGCGGGGCATTCAGCCCCAGCATTTT. It encodes CASSISRRGIQPQHF.